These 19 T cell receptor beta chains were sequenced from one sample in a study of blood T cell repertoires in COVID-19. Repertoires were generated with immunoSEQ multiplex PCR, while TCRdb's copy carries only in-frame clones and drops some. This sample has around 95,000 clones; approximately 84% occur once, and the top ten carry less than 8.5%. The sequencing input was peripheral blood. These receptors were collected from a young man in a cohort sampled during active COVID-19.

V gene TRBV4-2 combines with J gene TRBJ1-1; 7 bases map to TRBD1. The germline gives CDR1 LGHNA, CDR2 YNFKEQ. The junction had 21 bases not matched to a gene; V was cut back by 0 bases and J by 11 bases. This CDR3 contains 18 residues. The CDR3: CASSQETWQGEAFASAFF. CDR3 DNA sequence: TGTGCCAGCAGCCAAGAAACGTGGCAGGGGGAAGCTTTCGCATCGGCTTTCTTT.

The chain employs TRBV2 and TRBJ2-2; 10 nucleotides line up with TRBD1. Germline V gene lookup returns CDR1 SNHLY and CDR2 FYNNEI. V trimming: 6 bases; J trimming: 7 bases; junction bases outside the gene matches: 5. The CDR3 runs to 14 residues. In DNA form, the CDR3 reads TGTGCCAGCAGCGGGACAGGGGAGATCGGGGAGCTGTTTTTT. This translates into CASSGTGEIGELFF. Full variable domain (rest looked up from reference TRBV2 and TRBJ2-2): EPEVTQTPSHQVTQMGQEVILRCVPISNHLYFYWYRQILGQKVEFLVSFYNNEISEKSEIFDDQFSVERPDGSNFTLKIRSTKLEDSAMYFCASSGTGEIGELFFGEGSRLTVL.

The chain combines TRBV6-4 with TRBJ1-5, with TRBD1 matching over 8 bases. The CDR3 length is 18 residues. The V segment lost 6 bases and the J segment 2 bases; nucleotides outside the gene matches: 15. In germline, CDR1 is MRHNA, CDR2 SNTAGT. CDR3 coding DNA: TGTGCCAGCAGCGCCCCCGGACAGGGAATCGGGGGCAATCAGCCCCAGCATTTT. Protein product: CASSAPGQGIGGNQPQHF.

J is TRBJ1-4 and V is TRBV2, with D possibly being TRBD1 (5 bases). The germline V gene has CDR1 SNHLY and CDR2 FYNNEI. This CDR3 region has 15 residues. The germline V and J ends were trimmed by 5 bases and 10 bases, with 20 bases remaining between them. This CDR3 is CASSPGGRRTSKLFF. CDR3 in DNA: TGTGCCAGCAGTCCGGGGGGACGTCGGACTTCAAAACTGTTTTTT. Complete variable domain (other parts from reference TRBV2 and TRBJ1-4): EPEVTQTPSHQVTQMGQEVILRCVPISNHLYFYWYRQILGQKVEFLVSFYNNEISEKSEIFDDQFSVERPDGSNFTLKIRSTKLEDSAMYFCASSPGGRRTSKLFFGSGTQLSVL.

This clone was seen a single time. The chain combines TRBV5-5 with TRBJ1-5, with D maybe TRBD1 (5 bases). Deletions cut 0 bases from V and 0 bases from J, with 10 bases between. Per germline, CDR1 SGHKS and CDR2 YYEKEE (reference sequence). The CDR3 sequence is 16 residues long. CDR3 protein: CASSLVGQGSNQPQHF. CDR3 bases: TGTGCCAGCAGCTTGGTCGGGCAGGGTAGCAATCAGCCCCAGCATTTT. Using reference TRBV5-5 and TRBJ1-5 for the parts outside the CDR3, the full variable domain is DAGVTQSPTHLIKTRGQQVTLRCSPISGHKSVSWYQQVLGQGPQFIFQYYEKEERGRGNFPDRFSARQFPNYSSELNVNALLLGDSALYLCASSLVGQGSNQPQHFGDGTRLSIL.

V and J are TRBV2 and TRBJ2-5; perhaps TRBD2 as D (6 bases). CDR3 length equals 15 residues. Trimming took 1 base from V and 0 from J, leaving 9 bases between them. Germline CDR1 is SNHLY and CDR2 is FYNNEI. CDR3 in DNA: TGTGCCAGCAGTGAAGGTTCGGGGGACCAAGAGACCCAGTACTTC. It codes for CASSEGSGDQETQYF.

Here the CDR3 reads CASSLGRGLTYEQYF. Written as DNA, the CDR3 is TGTGCCAGTTCTCTGGGGCGGGGGCTTACCTACGAGCAGTACTTC. The chain employs TRBV2 and TRBJ2-7, with a possible D match to TRBD2 (7 bases). Looked up from germline, CDR1 is SNHLY and CDR2 is FYNNEI. This CDR3 spans 15 amino acids. V was cut by 9 bases and J by 2 bases, with 20 bases left in between.

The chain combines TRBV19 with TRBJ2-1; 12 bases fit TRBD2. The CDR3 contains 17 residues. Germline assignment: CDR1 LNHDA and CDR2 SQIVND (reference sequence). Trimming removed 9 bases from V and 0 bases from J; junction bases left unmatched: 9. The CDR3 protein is CASSGTSGPSSYNEQFF. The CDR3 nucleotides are TGTGCCAGCTCCGGGACTAGCGGGCCGAGCTCCTACAATGAGCAGTTCTTC.

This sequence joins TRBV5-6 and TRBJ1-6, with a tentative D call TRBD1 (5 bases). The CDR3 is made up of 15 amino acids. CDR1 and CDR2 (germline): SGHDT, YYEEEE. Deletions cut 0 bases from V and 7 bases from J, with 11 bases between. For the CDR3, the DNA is TGTGCCAGCAGCTTGGACGGGGGACGCAATTCACCCCTCCACTTT. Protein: CASSLDGGRNSPLHF.

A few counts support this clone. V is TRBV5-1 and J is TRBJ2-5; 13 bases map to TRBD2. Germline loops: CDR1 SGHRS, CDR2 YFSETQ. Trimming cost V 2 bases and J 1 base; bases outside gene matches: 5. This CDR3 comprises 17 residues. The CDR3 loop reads CASSFTSGGAVQETQYF. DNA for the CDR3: TGCGCCAGCAGCTTCACTAGCGGGGGGGCCGTCCAAGAGACCCAGTACTTC.

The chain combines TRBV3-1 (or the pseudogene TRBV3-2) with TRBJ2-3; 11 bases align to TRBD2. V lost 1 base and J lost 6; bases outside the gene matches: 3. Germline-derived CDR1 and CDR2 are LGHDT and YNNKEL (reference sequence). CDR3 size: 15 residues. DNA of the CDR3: TGTGCCAGCAGCCAAGTAGCGGGGGGGGCGGATACGCAGTATTTT. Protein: CASSQVAGGADTQYF.

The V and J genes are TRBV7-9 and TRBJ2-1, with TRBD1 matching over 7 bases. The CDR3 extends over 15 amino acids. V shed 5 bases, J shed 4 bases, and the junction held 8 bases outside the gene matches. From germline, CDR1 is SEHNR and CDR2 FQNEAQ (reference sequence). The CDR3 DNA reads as TGTGCCAGCAGCCCAGTACAGGGGTCGTACAATGAGCAGTTCTTC. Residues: CASSPVQGSYNEQFF.

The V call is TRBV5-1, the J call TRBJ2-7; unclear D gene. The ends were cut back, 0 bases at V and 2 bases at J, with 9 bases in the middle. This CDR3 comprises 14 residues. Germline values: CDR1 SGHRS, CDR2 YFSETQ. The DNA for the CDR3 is TGCGCCAGCAGCTTGGATCTCGAGGCCTACGAGCAGTACTTC. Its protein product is CASSLDLEAYEQYF.

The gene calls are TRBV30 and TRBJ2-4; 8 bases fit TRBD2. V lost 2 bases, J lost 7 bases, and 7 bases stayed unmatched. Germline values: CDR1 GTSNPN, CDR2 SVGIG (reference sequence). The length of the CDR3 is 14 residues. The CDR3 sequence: CAWSTQRGWNIQYF. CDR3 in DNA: TGTGCCTGGAGTACGCAGCGGGGGTGGAACATTCAGTACTTC. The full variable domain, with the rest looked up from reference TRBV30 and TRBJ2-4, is SQTIHQWPATLVQPVGSPLSLECTVEGTSNPNLYWYRQAAGRGLQLLFYSVGIGQISSEVPQNLSASRPQDRQFILSSKKLLLSDSGFYLCAWSTQRGWNIQYFGAGTRLSVL.

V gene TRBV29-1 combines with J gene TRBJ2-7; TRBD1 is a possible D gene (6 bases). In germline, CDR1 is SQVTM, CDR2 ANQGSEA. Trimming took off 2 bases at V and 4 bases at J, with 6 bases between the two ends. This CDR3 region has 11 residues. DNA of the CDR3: TGCAGCGTTGAAACAGGGTACGAGCAGTACTTC. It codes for CSVETGYEQYF.

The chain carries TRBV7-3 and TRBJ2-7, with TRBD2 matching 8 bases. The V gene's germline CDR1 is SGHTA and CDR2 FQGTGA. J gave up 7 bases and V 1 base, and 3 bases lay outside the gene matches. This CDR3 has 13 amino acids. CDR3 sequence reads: CASSLSGGREQYF. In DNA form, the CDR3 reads TGTGCCAGCAGCTTAAGCGGGGGGCGGGAGCAGTACTTC.

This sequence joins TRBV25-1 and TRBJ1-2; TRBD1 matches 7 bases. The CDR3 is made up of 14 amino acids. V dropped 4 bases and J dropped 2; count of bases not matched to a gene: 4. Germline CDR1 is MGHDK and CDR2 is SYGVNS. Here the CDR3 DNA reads TGTGCCAGCAGTGGGGGGACAGCGAACTATGGCTACACCTTC. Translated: CASSGGTANYGYTF.

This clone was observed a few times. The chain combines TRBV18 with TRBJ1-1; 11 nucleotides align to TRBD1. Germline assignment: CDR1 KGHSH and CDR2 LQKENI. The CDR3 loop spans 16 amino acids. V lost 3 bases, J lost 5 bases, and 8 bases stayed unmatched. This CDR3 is CASSPSRTGGGTEAFF. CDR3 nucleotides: TGTGCCAGCTCACCCTCACGGACAGGGGGCGGTACTGAAGCTTTCTTT.

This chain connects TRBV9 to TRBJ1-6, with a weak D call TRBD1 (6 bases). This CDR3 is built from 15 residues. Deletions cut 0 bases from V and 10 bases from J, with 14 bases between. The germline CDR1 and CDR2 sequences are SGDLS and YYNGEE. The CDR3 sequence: CASSVELGAGSPLHF. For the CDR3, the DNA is TGTGCCAGCAGCGTAGAGCTGGGGGCAGGATCACCCCTCCACTTT.